This note documents a single T cell receptor beta chain sequence. As yet, its antigen is unknown. The same CDR3 is also encoded by other DNA sequences in this sample. Sequenced by immunoSEQ multiplex PCR; TCRdb stores in-frame clones only, minus some. Of approximately 2.1 million clones in the sample, over 90% were seen once. Trimming pared 0 bases from V and 1 base from J, leaving 5 bases between. CDR1 is SGHRS and CDR2 is YFSETQ in the germline V gene. This CDR3 has 13 residues. These data come from a study of shared clonotypes between healthy human individuals. Broader study findings: Sharing across four donors was highest in naive CD4 (roughly 5%) and lowest in memory CD8 (roughly 0.4%). Richness estimates generally favored naive over memory subsets.

Donors were Caucasian adults residing in Nashville, Tennessee, USA. The sample comprised naive CD4+ T cells from PBMCs. Subset specified: CD45RA+ positively selected. The chain is built from TRBV5-1 and TRBJ2-7; D is unresolved. The clonotype originates from a man aged 18 to 30 in good health. Some clones in this sample may be carry-over from other donors' samples. CDR3 coding DNA: TGCGCCAGCAGCTTGGAGGGTTCCTACGAGCAGTACTTC. This codes for CASSLEGSYEQYF.